This T cell receptor beta chain was recorded in a study of blood T cell repertoires in COVID-19. The data were produced by immunoSEQ multiplex PCR, yet TCRdb's version contains in-frame clones alone and is incomplete. The data show about 240,000 clones, approximately 85% seen once. Germline CDR1 reads SGHRS; CDR2 reads YFSETQ. Trimming pared 3 bases from V and 1 base from J, leaving 13 bases between. This CDR3 has 15 amino acids. J is TRBJ1-1 and V is TRBV5-1; D might be TRBD1 (6 bases). The sample was peripheral blood. The TCR sequence derives from a man older than 75 with acute or convalescent COVID-19. DNA for the CDR3: TGCGCCAGCAGCTCCTTAGGGGGGGAGAACACTGAAGCTTTCTTT. It specifies CASSSLGGENTEAFF.